What follows describes a single T cell receptor beta chain. Its antigen is unidentified. This specimen belongs to a study of human T cells and chemical hapten exposure. Study-wide points: Alopecia in the donors means their immune response may deviate from healthy people's. The count of PT1 expanded TCRs correlated positively with patch test score.

Indicated time point: patch test 1, 2 weeks after DPC sensitization. Treatment described: therapeutic diphenylcyclopropenone sensitization with weekly scalp DPC. The ends were cut back, 5 bases at V and 1 base at J, with 8 bases in the middle. Germline-derived CDR1 and CDR2 are SEHNR and FQNEAQ (reference sequence). The CDR3 is 14 amino acids. TCRdb independently ran MiXCR on the RACE reads; one entry per CDR3 protein. The data hold 300,000 to 400,000 distinct CDR3 sequences, with around 7% observed a single time. The receptor was isolated from a woman under 30 with alopecia areata. Some clones in this sample may be carry-over from other donors' samples. V is TRBV7-9 and J is TRBJ2-2; D is unresolved. Source: whole blood, taken in connection with sensitization to the hapten diphenylcyclopropenone (DPC). The CDR3 sequence: CASSTSKNTGELFF. The CDR3 coding sequence is TGTGCCAGCAGCACGAGTAAGAACACCGGGGAGCTGTTTTTT.